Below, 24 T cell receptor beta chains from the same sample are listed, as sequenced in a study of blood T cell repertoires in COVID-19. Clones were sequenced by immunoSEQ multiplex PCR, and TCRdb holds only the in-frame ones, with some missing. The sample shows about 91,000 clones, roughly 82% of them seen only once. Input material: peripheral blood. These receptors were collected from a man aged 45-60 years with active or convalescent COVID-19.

The CDR3 is CASSRTGGGRNTEAFF. Here the CDR3 DNA reads TGTGCCAGCAGCCGAACAGGGGGCGGTAGGAACACTGAAGCTTTCTTT. The gene calls are TRBV5-4 and TRBJ1-1; 9 nucleotides agree with TRBD1. This CDR3 is built from 16 residues. Germline V gives CDR1 SGHNT, CDR2 YYREEE (reference sequence). The J segment lost 1 base and the V segment lost 4 bases, leaving 8 bases of the junction unmatched. Looking up the rest from reference TRBV5-4 and TRBJ1-1 gives the full variable domain: ETGVTQSPTHLIKTRGQQVTLRCSSQSGHNTVSWYQQALGQGPQFIFQYYREEENGRGNFPPRFSGLQFPNYSSELNVNALELDDSALYLCASSRTGGGRNTEAFFGQGTRLTVV.

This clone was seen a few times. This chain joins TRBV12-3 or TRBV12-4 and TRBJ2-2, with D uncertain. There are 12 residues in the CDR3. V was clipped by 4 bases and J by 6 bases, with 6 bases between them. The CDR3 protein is CASSSGAGELFF. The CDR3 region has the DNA TGTGCCAGCAGTTCCGGTGCCGGGGAGCTGTTTTTT.

CDR3 sequence: CASSYAAPTGMETQYF. The CDR3 coding sequence is TGTGCCAGCAGTTACGCCGCCCCGACAGGGATGGAGACCCAGTACTTC. This rearrangement joins TRBV6-2 or TRBV6-3 to TRBJ2-5, with 7 nucleotides matching TRBD1. The germline gives CDR1 MNHEY, CDR2 SVGEGT. The CDR3 is 16 residues long. With V trimmed by 2 bases and J by 5 bases, 11 bases remained unmatched.

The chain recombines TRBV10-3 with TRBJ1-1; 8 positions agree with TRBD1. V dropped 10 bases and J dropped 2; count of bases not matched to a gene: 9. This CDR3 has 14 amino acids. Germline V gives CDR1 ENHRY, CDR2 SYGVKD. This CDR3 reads CATSPGQENTEAFF. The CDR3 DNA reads TGTGCCACCAGCCCGGGACAGGAAAACACTGAAGCTTTCTTT.

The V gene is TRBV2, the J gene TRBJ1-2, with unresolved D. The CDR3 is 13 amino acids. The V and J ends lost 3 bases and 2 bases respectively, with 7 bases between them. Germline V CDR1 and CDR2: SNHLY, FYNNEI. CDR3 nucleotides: TGTGCCAGCAGTGATACCGGGAACTATGGCTACACCTTC. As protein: CASSDTGNYGYTF.

The DNA of the CDR3 is TGTGCCAGCAGTCAACGGCAGGGAAGCTACTATAATTCACCCCTCCACTTT. This encodes CASSQRQGSYYNSPLHF. This sequence joins TRBV28 and TRBJ1-6, with D maybe TRBD1 (5 bases). The CDR3 has 17 residues. Germline V gene data show CDR1 as MDHEN and CDR2 as SYDVKM. Trimming cost V 5 bases and J 3 bases, with 17 bases left between them.

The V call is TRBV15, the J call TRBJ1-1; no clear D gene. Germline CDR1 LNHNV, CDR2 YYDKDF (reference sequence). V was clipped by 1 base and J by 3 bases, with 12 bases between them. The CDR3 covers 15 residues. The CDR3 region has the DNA TGTGCCACCAGCAGAGCAAGATCCGGGGACACTGAAGCTTTCTTT. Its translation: CATSRARSGDTEAFF.

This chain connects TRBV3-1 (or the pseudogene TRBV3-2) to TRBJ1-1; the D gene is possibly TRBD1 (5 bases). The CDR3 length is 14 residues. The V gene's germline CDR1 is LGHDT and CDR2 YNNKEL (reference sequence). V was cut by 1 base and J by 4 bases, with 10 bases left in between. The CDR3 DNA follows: TGTGCCAGCAGCCAAGGCAGGGAGGGCACTGAAGCTTTCTTT. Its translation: CASSQGREGTEAFF.

Here the CDR3 reads CASTTGRGRPPQYF. The CDR3 region has the DNA TGTGCCAGCACCACCGGCAGGGGGCGTCCTCCGCAGTATTTT. The genes are TRBV28 and TRBJ2-3, with 8 bases identical to TRBD1. J was trimmed by 10 bases and V by 7 bases; bases with no gene match: 13. The CDR3 is 14 residues long. The germline V gene encodes CDR1 MDHEN and CDR2 SYDVKM.

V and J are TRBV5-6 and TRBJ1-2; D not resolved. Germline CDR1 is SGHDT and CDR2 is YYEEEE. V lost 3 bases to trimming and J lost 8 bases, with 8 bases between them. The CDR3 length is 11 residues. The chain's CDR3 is CASSSTYGYTF. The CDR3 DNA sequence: TGTGCCAGCAGCTCTACCTACGGCTACACCTTC.

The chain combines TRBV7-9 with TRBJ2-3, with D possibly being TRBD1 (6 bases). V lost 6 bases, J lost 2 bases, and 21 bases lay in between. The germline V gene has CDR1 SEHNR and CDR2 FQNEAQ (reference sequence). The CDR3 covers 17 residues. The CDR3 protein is CASSSPPGAEYTDTQYF. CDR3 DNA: TGTGCCAGCAGTTCCCCCCCAGGGGCCGAGTACACAGATACGCAGTATTTT.

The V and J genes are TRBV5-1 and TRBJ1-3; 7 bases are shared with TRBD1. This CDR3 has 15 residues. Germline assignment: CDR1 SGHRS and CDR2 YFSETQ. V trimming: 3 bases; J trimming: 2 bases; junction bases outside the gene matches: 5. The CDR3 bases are TGCGCCAGCAGCTCGCAGGGGGTCGCTGGAAACACCATATATTTT. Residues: CASSSQGVAGNTIYF.

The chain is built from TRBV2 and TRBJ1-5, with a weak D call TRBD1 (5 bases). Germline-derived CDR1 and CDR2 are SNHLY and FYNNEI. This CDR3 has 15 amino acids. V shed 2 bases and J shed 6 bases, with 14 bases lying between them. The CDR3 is CASSEQGIQGQPQHF. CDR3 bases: TGTGCCAGCAGTGAACAGGGAATCCAAGGTCAGCCCCAGCATTTT.

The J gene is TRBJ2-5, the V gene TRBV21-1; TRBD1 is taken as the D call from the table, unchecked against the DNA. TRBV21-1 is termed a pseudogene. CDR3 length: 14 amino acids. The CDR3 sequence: CASSTRDNQETQYF. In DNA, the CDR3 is TGTGCCAGCAGCACACGGGACAACCAAGAGACCCAGTACTTC.

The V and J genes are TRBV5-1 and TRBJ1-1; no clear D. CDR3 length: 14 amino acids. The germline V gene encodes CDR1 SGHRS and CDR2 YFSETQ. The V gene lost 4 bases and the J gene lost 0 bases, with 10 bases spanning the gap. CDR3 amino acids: CASSQQVMNTEAFF. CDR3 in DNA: TGCGCCAGCAGCCAGCAGGTAATGAACACTGAAGCTTTCTTT.

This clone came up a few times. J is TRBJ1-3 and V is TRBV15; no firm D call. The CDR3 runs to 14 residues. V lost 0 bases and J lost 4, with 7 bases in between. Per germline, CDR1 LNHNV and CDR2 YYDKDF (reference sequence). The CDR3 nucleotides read TGTGCCACCAGCAGAGATAATTTAGGAAACACCATATATTTT. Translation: CATSRDNLGNTIYF.

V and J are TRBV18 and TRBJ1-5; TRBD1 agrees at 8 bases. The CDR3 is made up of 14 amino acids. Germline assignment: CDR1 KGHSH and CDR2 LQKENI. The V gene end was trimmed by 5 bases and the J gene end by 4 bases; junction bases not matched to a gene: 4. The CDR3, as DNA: TGTGCCAGCTCAGGACAGGGATCGAATCAGCCCCAGCATTTT. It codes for CASSGQGSNQPQHF.

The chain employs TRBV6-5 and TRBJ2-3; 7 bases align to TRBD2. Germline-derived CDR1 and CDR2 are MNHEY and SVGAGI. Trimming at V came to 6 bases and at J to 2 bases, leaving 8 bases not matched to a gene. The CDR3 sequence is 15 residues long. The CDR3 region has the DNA TGTGCCAGCAGGACGGGGAGGGAGCACACAGATACGCAGTATTTT. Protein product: CASRTGREHTDTQYF.

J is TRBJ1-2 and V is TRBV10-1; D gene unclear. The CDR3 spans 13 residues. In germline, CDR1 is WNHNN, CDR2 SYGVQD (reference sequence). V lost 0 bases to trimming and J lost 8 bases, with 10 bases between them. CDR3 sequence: CASSESETYGYTF. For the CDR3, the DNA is TGCGCCAGCAGTGAGTCCGAAACCTACGGCTACACCTTC.

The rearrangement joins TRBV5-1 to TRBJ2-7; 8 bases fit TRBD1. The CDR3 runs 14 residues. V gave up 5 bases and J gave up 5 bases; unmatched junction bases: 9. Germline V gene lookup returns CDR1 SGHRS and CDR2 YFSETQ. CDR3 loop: CASRDRAAFDEQYF. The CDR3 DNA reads TGCGCCAGCAGGGACAGGGCCGCCTTTGACGAGCAGTACTTC.

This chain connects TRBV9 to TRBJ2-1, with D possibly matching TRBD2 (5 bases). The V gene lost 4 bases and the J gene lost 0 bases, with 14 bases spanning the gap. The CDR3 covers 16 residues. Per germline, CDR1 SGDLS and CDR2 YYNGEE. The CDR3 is CASSLLAEVSYNEQFF. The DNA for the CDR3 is TGTGCCAGCAGCCTCCTAGCAGAGGTCTCCTACAATGAGCAGTTCTTC.

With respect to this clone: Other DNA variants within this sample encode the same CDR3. The CDR3 here is CASTANYGYTF. In nucleotides, the CDR3 is TGTGCCAGCACAGCTAACTATGGCTACACCTTC. The chain recombines TRBV6-5 with TRBJ1-2; D unresolved. This CDR3 comprises 11 residues. Germline V lookup: CDR1 MNHEY, CDR2 SVGAGI. Trimming left V 7 bases short and J 0 bases short, with 3 bases between.

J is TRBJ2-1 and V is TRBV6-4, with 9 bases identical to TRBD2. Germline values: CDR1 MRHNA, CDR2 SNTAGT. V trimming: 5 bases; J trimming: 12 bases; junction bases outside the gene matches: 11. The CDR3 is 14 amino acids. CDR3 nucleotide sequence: TGTGCCAGCAGTCCACTAGCGGGCCCCATGGGGCAGTTCTTC. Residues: CASSPLAGPMGQFF.

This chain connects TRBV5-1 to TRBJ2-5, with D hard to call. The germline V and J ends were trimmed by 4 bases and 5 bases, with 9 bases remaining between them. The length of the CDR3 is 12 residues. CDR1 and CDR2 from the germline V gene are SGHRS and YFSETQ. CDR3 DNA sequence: TGCGCCAGCAGCACGAGTGAGGAGACCCAGTACTTC. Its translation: CASSTSEETQYF. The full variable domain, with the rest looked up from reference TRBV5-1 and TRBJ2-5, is KAGVTQTPRYLIKTRGQQVTLSCSPISGHRSVSWYQQTPGQGLQFLFEYFSETQRNKGNFPGRFSGRQFSNSRSEMNVSTLELGDSALYLCASSTSEETQYFGPGTRLLVL.